A single T cell receptor (beta chain) is shown here with its context. The antigen is not known. This specimen belongs to a study of T cells after posttransplantation cyclophosphamide. Method: immunoSEQ multiplex PCR; TCRdb's copy keeps in-frame clones and lacks some. The sample contains some 31,000 clones, none of them singletons. Findings and limits, study-wide: TRB overlap between skin or GI tissue T cells and blood was limited.

This CDR3 is built from 14 residues. V lost 10 bases, J lost 7 bases, and 23 bases lay in between. The germline V gene encodes CDR1 MNHEY and CDR2 SMNVEV (reference sequence). The TCR originated in a woman aged 25 to 39 in good health and a related stem cell transplant donor. The genes are TRBV27 and TRBJ2-7, with D possibly being TRBD1 (5 bases). What was sequenced was PBMCs. The CDR3 sequence is CATKLRPRVGEQYF. The CDR3 DNA reads TGTGCCACCAAACTCAGACCCAGGGTGGGGGAGCAGTACTTC.